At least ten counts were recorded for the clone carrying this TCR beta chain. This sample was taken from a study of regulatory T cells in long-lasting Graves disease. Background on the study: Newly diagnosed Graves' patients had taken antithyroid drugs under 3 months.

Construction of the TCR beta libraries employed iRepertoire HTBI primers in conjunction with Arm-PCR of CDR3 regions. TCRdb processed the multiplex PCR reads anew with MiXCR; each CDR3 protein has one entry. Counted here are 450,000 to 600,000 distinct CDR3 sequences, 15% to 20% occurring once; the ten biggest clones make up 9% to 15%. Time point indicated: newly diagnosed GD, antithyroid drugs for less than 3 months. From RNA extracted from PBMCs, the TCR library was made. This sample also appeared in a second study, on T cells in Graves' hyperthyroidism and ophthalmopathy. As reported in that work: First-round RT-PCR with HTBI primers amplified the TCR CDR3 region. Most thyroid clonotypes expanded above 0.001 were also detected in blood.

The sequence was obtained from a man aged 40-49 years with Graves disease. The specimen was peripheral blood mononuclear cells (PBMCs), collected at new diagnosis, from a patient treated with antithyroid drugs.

CDR3 loop: CASSKGGDQPQHF. The CDR3 DNA reads as TGTGCCAGCAGCAAAGGGGGGGATCAGCCCCAGCATTTT. The rearrangement uses TRBV12-3 or TRBV12-4 and TRBJ1-5; perhaps TRBD1 as D (6 bases). Trimming took off 6 bases at V and 5 bases at J, with 11 bases between the two ends. The CDR3 consists of 13 residues.